These 6 T cell receptor beta chains share one sample of origin, sequenced in a study of T cell repertoires in aging, cancer and after chemotherapy. TCR beta rearrangements were amplified from peripheral blood genomic DNA. TRB rearrangements spanning V, D and J were amplified using mixed TRB-A/B primers. MiXCR, applied by TCRdb to the multiplex PCR reads, yields one record per CDR3 protein. The sample shows 9,500 to 13,000 distinct CDR3 sequences, less than 30% of them seen only once. The sample consisted of blood. These receptors originate from a human donor in good health.

This clonotype was seen a handful of times. The chain couples TRBV10-1 to TRBJ2-1, with 8 bases aligning to TRBD2. The CDR3 extends over 13 amino acids. The germline V gene has CDR1 WNHNN and CDR2 SYGVQD (reference sequence). J was trimmed by 6 bases and V by 10 bases; bases with no gene match: 8. CDR3: CAIPGLVLNEQFF. The CDR3 coding sequence is TGCGCCATTCCGGGACTAGTGCTCAATGAGCAGTTCTTC.

This clonotype appeared a few times. The rearrangement joins TRBV5-6 to TRBJ1-4; perhaps TRBD1 as D (6 bases). The CDR3 contains 18 residues. Germline CDR1 SGHDT, CDR2 YYEEEE. V gave up 2 bases and J gave up 0 bases, with 17 bases separating them. DNA for the CDR3: TGTGCCAGCAGCTTCAGGACAGAGAGACTTGCAACTAATGAAAAACTGTTTTTT. Its protein product is CASSFRTERLATNEKLFF.

Judged by abundance, this clonotype is medium-sized. The chain recombines TRBV29-1 with TRBJ2-7; 7 bases are a match to TRBD1. The CDR3 covers 15 residues. Germline V gene data show CDR1 as SQVTM and CDR2 as ANQGSEA. Trimming removed 0 bases from V and 0 bases from J; junction bases left unmatched: 5. This CDR3 is CSVEDRAGGSYEQYF. The CDR3 nucleotides read TGCAGCGTTGAAGATAGGGCAGGGGGCTCCTACGAGCAGTACTTC.

V and J are TRBV5-6 and TRBJ2-7; D may be TRBD2 (5 bases). The ends were cut back, 2 bases at V and 5 bases at J, with 11 bases in the middle. The CDR3 totals 13 residues. Germline CDR1 is SGHDT and CDR2 is YYEEEE. The CDR3 region is CASSLVGGDEQYF. As DNA, the CDR3 is TGTGCCAGCAGCTTAGTTGGAGGCGACGAGCAGTACTTC.

The V gene is TRBV11-2, the J gene TRBJ2-7, with 12 bases aligning to TRBD2. The CDR3 runs 16 residues. Unmatched junction bases numbered 8, after V lost 5 bases and J lost 3 bases. Germline lookup yields CDR1 SGHAT and CDR2 FQNNGV. This chain's CDR3 is CASSPTSGRHYYEQYF. In DNA form, the CDR3 reads TGTGCCAGCAGCCCTACTAGCGGGAGGCATTACTACGAGCAGTACTTC.

The V call is TRBV30, the J call TRBJ1-1, with D maybe TRBD1 (6 bases). Per the germline V gene, CDR1 is GTSNPN and CDR2 is SVGIG (reference sequence). The ends were cut back, 1 base at V and 5 bases at J, with 20 bases in the middle. The CDR3 runs 16 residues. The CDR3 region has the DNA TGTGCCTGGAGTGGTCGTGGTTCAGGGGAAGGAACTGAAGCTTTCTTT. Amino acid sequence: CAWSGRGSGEGTEAFF.